This T cell receptor beta chain was captured by sequencing in a study of T cells in Graves' hyperthyroidism and ophthalmopathy. Overall study: The authors collected peripheral blood at initial diagnosis, before any treatment.

This CDR3 is 15 amino acids long. Germline V gene lookup returns CDR1 SNHLY and CDR2 FYNNEI. V was cut by 6 bases and J by 5 bases, with 16 bases left in between. In its sample, this clonotype was seen many times. The CDR3 regions of TCR beta were amplified from RNA transcripts. Carried out on the TCR CDR3, a first-round RT-PCR used the HTBI primer set. TCRdb analysed the multiplex PCR reads with MiXCR anew, one entry per CDR3 protein. The sample records more than 500,000 distinct CDR3 sequences, about 14% being singletons. Across 18 months, stable Graves' hyperthyroidism was marked by no progression to ophthalmopathy. PBMCs were sourced from approximately 9.3 ml fresh peripheral blood.

The sample was blood. V and J are TRBV2 and TRBJ2-2, with a weak D call TRBD2 (5 bases). The origin of this receptor is a woman aged 35 to 49 with Graves' hyperthyroidism. CDR3 sequence (DNA): TGTGCCAGCAGCGGACCGGGAACTGTGACCGGGGAGCTGTTTTTT. Translating it yields CASSGPGTVTGELFF.